Each of the 25 T cell receptor beta chains below was sequenced from the same sample in a study of blood T cell repertoires in COVID-19. Measured with immunoSEQ multiplex PCR; TCRdb has only the in-frame clones, and not every one. The data contain about 130,000 clones, about 90% of them singletons. The sample was peripheral blood. The receptors come from a woman between 50 and 59 years old who had recovered from COVID-19.

The rearrangement links TRBV7-9 to TRBJ1-5; a possible D gene is TRBD1 (5 bases). The V gene's germline CDR1 is SEHNR and CDR2 FQNEAQ (reference sequence). The CDR3 totals 13 residues. The V and J ends lost 4 bases and 2 bases respectively, with 6 bases between them. Here the CDR3 DNA reads TGTGCCAGCAGCTCACAGGGCAATCAGCCCCAGCATTTT. This encodes CASSSQGNQPQHF.

The chain couples TRBV7-2 to TRBJ2-7; 14 nucleotides agree with TRBD2. This CDR3 region has 15 residues. The ends lost 4 bases at V and 4 bases at J; junction bases unmatched: 3. CDR1 SGHTA and CDR2 FQGNSA come from the germline V gene. CDR3 coding DNA: TGTGCCAGCAGCTCCAGGACTAGCGGGGGGTACGAGCAGTACTTC. It specifies CASSSRTSGGYEQYF.

V gene TRBV9 combines with J gene TRBJ1-2; D might be TRBD1 (6 bases). This CDR3 is built from 15 residues. From germline, CDR1 is SGDLS and CDR2 YYNGEE. Trimming shortened V by 2 bases and J by 3 bases, and 14 bases separated the two germline ends. The CDR3, as DNA: TGTGCCAGCAGCGTGGGGGGGCGCGGCGACTATGGCTACACCTTC. This gives the protein CASSVGGRGDYGYTF.

This clone was recorded once. The chain carries TRBV5-1 and TRBJ1-2, with 7 bases aligning to TRBD1. Germline trimming cut 4 bases from V and 0 bases from J; bases unmatched to any gene: 6. This CDR3 contains 15 residues. Germline CDR1 is SGHRS and CDR2 is YFSETQ. DNA of the CDR3: TGCGCCAGCAGCGCTGGACAGGCCTCTAACTATGGCTACACCTTC. Translated: CASSAGQASNYGYTF.

This clone showed up just once. V gene TRBV19 combines with J gene TRBJ1-2; D is perhaps TRBD1 (5 bases). Looked up from germline, CDR1 is LNHDA and CDR2 is SQIVND (reference sequence). The germline V and J ends were trimmed by 6 bases and 4 bases, with 9 bases remaining between them. The CDR3 is 12 residues long. The CDR3 sequence: CASSWGGYGYTF. The CDR3 nucleotides read TGTGCCAGTAGCTGGGGGGGCTATGGCTACACCTTC.

In its sample, this clone was seen a few times. The V call is TRBV5-6, the J call TRBJ1-1; D uncertain. The V and J ends lost 1 base and 3 bases respectively, with 7 bases between them. Looked up from germline, CDR1 is SGHDT and CDR2 is YYEEEE. The CDR3 has 13 residues. CDR3 amino acids: CASSLKPDTEAFF. CDR3 nucleotide sequence: TGTGCCAGCAGCTTGAAGCCGGACACTGAAGCTTTCTTT. Using reference TRBV5-6 and TRBJ1-1 for the parts outside the CDR3, the full variable domain is DAGVTQSPTHLIKTRGQQVTLRCSPKSGHDTVSWYQQALGQGPQFIFQYYEEEERQRGNFPDRFSGHQFPNYSSELNVNALLLGDSALYLCASSLKPDTEAFFGQGTRLTVV.

V is TRBV15 and J is TRBJ2-5; D perhaps matches TRBD1 (7 bases). In germline, CDR1 is LNHNV, CDR2 YYDKDF (reference sequence). Trimming shortened V by 3 bases and J by 2 bases, and 10 bases separated the two germline ends. There are 14 residues in the CDR3. The CDR3 loop reads CATSREGQQETQYF. CDR3 nucleotides: TGTGCCACCAGCAGGGAGGGACAGCAAGAGACCCAGTACTTC. The full variable domain, its missing parts supplied by reference TRBV15 and TRBJ2-5, is DAMVIQNPRYQVTQFGKPVTLSCSQTLNHNVMYWYQQKSSQAPKLLFHYYDKDFNNEADTPDNFQSRRPNTSFCFLDIRSPGLGDTAMYLCATSREGQQETQYFGPGTRLLVL.

V is TRBV13 and J is TRBJ1-1; D is unresolved. Between the trimmed V and J ends, which lost 3 bases and 0 bases, there was a span of 8 bases. This CDR3 comprises 14 residues. Germline values: CDR1 PRHDT, CDR2 FYEKMQ (reference sequence). CDR3 DNA: TGTGCCAGCAGCTTCCGACTGTTGAACACTGAAGCTTTCTTT. Translating it yields CASSFRLLNTEAFF.

CDR3 DNA: TGTGCCAGCAGTTCCGGGGGTAGCAATCAGCCCCAGCATTTT. Translating gives CASSSGGSNQPQHF. This chain uses TRBV28 with TRBJ1-5, with a tentative D call TRBD1 (5 bases). Germline V gene lookup returns CDR1 MDHEN and CDR2 SYDVKM. Trimming took off 4 bases at V and 0 bases at J, with 7 bases between the two ends. This CDR3 region has 14 residues.

The rearrangement links TRBV19 to TRBJ1-1; 9 bases line up with TRBD1. The CDR3 runs 15 residues. The ends lost 4 bases at V and 2 bases at J; junction bases unmatched: 5. Per the germline V gene, CDR1 is LNHDA and CDR2 is SQIVND (reference sequence). CDR3 nucleotide sequence: TGTGCCAGTAGTACCTCGGACAGGGGAAACACTGAAGCTTTCTTT. Residues: CASSTSDRGNTEAFF.

This clone has only one observation. This rearrangement joins TRBV12-5 to TRBJ2-3, with D unresolved. V shed 1 base and J shed 6 bases, with 11 bases lying between them. CDR3 length: 14 amino acids. Germline V gene sequence: CDR1 LGHNT, CDR2 FRNRAP. The CDR3 DNA reads TGTGCTAGTGGTTTGGCCACATATCCGGATACGCAGTATTTT. It codes for CASGLATYPDTQYF.

This clone was observed a few times. This chain uses TRBV5-4 with TRBJ2-7, with 13 bases fitting TRBD2. CDR3 length equals 15 residues. Trimming cost V 4 bases and J 4 bases; bases outside gene matches: 5. The V gene's germline CDR1 is SGHNT and CDR2 YYREEE (reference sequence). The CDR3 DNA is TGTGCCAGCAGCCCCACTAGCGGGAGGGCTTACGAGCAGTACTTC. This encodes CASSPTSGRAYEQYF.

The rearrangement uses TRBV19 and TRBJ2-1; TRBD2 might be the D (5 bases). Germline V gene lookup returns CDR1 LNHDA and CDR2 SQIVND (reference sequence). This CDR3 has 14 amino acids. V shed 4 bases and J shed 7 bases, with 14 bases lying between them. The CDR3 sequence is CASSTSRRHNEQFF. CDR3 DNA sequence: TGTGCCAGTAGTACCTCCCGGAGGCATAATGAGCAGTTCTTC.

J is TRBJ2-1 and V is TRBV9, with 7 bases that match TRBD1. The junction had 13 bases not matched to a gene; V was cut back by 4 bases and J by 6 bases. Germline loops: CDR1 SGDLS, CDR2 YYNGEE. CDR3 length: 16 amino acids. The CDR3 DNA is TGTGCCAGCAGCTCGACGGGACAGCTTCTATCCAATGAGCAGTTCTTC. Translating it yields CASSSTGQLLSNEQFF.

This clone was observed a handful of times. The rearrangement joins TRBV4-1 to TRBJ1-5, with a weak D call TRBD1 (5 bases). Per the germline V gene, CDR1 is MGHRA and CDR2 is YSYEKL. The CDR3 is 15 residues long. Trimming removed 4 bases at V and 3 bases at J, with 13 bases between. In DNA form, the CDR3 reads TGCGCCAGCAGCCGCAGGGAGGCCCCCAATCAGCCCCAGCATTTT. It translates to CASSRREAPNQPQHF.

The sample holds a few counts of this clone. The chain couples TRBV5-6 to TRBJ1-2; D might be TRBD1 (5 bases). The CDR3 is 15 residues long. Trimming removed 4 bases at V and 4 bases at J, with 17 bases between. The germline V gene encodes CDR1 SGHDT and CDR2 YYEEEE. CDR3 nucleotides: TGTGCCAGCAGCGCCGGGAGACAGCGACTCTATGGCTACACCTTC. It is translated as CASSAGRQRLYGYTF.

The chain recombines TRBV10-2 with TRBJ2-5; D is perhaps TRBD2 (7 bases). Trimming shortened V by 6 bases and J by 4 bases, and 15 bases separated the two germline ends. CDR3 length equals 14 residues. Germline V CDR1 and CDR2: WSHSY, SAAADI. The CDR3 is CASRLGGGGETQYF. The CDR3 coding sequence is TGCGCCAGCAGGCTGGGAGGGGGGGGAGAGACCCAGTACTTC.

The table lists this clone with a count of one. V is TRBV4-1 and J is TRBJ1-2, with 9 bases aligning to TRBD1. The CDR3 has 16 amino acids. V lost 3 bases to trimming and J lost 7 bases; unmatched junction nucleotides: 12. CDR1 and CDR2 from the germline V gene are MGHRA and YSYEKL. CDR3: CASSQLGEQGALGYTF. The CDR3, as DNA: TGCGCCAGCAGCCAGCTGGGGGAACAGGGGGCGCTTGGCTACACCTTC.

This clone was observed a single time. The chain is built from TRBV9 and TRBJ2-2; 7 bases are shared with TRBD1. CDR3 size: 17 residues. V was pared by 3 bases and J by 1 base, with 9 bases of the junction left unmatched. The germline V gene encodes CDR1 SGDLS and CDR2 YYNGEE. CDR3 in DNA: TGTGCCAGCAGCGCGACAGGGTATTTGTTGAACACCGGGGAGCTGTTTTTT. It encodes CASSATGYLLNTGELFF.

The chain employs TRBV6-1 and TRBJ1-6, with no clear D. Trimming removed 8 bases from V and 14 bases from J, with 19 bases in between. Per the germline V gene, CDR1 is MNHNS and CDR2 is SASEGT. This CDR3 region has 13 residues. In DNA, the CDR3 is TGTGCCAGCGCGGCGGGCCTTTTTTTAGCCCTCCACTTT. This translates into CASAAGLFLALHF.

This CDR3 is CASSSTSGSSYEQYF. In DNA form, the CDR3 reads TGTGCCAGCAGCTCAACTAGCGGGAGCTCCTACGAGCAGTACTTC. The gene calls are TRBV7-9 and TRBJ2-7; 11 bases map to TRBD2. The trim removed 4 bases at V and 0 bases at J, leaving 2 bases unmatched. Germline CDR1 is SEHNR and CDR2 is FQNEAQ (reference sequence). CDR3 size: 15 residues.

The chain uses TRBV7-2 and TRBJ1-5; no clear D gene. Germline V gene data show CDR1 as SGHTA and CDR2 as FQGNSA. CDR3 size: 15 residues. The V end was cut by 2 bases, the J end by 3 bases, with 11 bases between. CDR3 nucleotide sequence: TGTGCCAGCAGCTTATGGGCAGCCTTCAATCAGCCCCAGCATTTT. This translates into CASSLWAAFNQPQHF.

This sequence joins TRBV2 and TRBJ2-1; 9 nucleotides line up with TRBD2. CDR3 length: 15 residues. CDR1 is SNHLY, CDR2 FYNNEI, per germline. The junction had 8 bases not matched to a gene; V was cut back by 8 bases and J by 3 bases. The DNA for the CDR3 is TGTGCCAGCCGTGGCAATAGCGGGGGCTACAATGAGCAGTTCTTC. This gives the protein CASRGNSGGYNEQFF.

Ten or more counts support this clone. The chain's CDR3 is CASSYNLARDHSEQFF. The CDR3 DNA reads as TGTGCCAGCAGCTATAACCTAGCGAGGGACCACAGTGAGCAGTTCTTC. This rearrangement joins TRBV28 to TRBJ2-1, with a tentative D call TRBD2 (6 bases). Trimming took 6 bases from V and 9 from J, leaving 24 bases between them. Germline assignment: CDR1 MDHEN and CDR2 SYDVKM. The CDR3 length is 16 residues.

This chain links TRBV7-6 with TRBJ1-2; TRBD1 matches at 12 bases. With 5 bases clipped from V and 4 bases from J, the junction kept 5 bases outside the gene matches. There are 15 residues in the CDR3. Germline CDR1 SGHVS, CDR2 FNYEAQ. For the CDR3, the DNA is TGTGCCAGCAGCCCGGGACAGGGGGCCCTCTATGGCTACACCTTC. Translated: CASSPGQGALYGYTF.